The 27 T cell receptor beta chains below all came from one sample that was sequenced in a study of beta chain features in type 1 diabetes. Study observations and caveats: Type 1 diabetes patients had moderately but significantly shorter TCRB CDR3s in all four CD4+ subsets.

Expressed TCRB transcripts were sequenced after all isolated RNA was converted to cDNA. Data came from immunoSEQ multiplex PCR; TCRdb stores just in-frame clones and leaves some out. The table shows hundreds of thousands of clones, with about an eighth occurring only once. Their target antigens are unknown. The sequenced material came from naive CD4+ T cells from blood. The receptors originated from a man younger than 30 with type 1 diabetes.

This rearrangement joins TRBV29-1 to TRBJ2-2; 7 nucleotides line up with TRBD1. Looked up from germline, CDR1 is SQVTM and CDR2 is ANQGSEA. There are 12 residues in the CDR3. Trimming cost V 5 bases and J 5 bases; bases outside gene matches: 2. CDR3 sequence reads: CSVSQGTGELFF. CDR3 DNA: TGCAGCGTTTCACAGGGGACCGGGGAGCTGTTTTTT.

This chain links TRBV25-1 with TRBJ1-4; 7 bases agree with TRBD1. The CDR3 sequence is 15 residues long. Germline loops: CDR1 MGHDK, CDR2 SYGVNS. The V segment lost 5 bases and the J segment 4 bases; nucleotides outside the gene matches: 7. CDR3 amino acids: CASSPSDRINEKLFF. Written as DNA, the CDR3 is TGTGCCAGCAGTCCCTCGGACAGGATTAATGAAAAACTGTTTTTT. Complete variable domain (other parts from reference TRBV25-1 and TRBJ1-4): EADIYQTPRYLVIGTGKKITLECSQTMGHDKMYWYQQDPGMELHLIHYSYGVNSTEKGDLSSESTVSRIRTEHFPLTLESARPSHTSQYLCASSPSDRINEKLFFGSGTQLSVL.

This clone was counted a few times. This chain joins TRBV7-2 and TRBJ2-7; a weak D match, TRBD2 (5 bases). Germline-derived CDR1 and CDR2 are SGHTA and FQGNSA. V gave up 2 bases and J gave up 3 bases, with 17 bases separating them. This CDR3 region has 16 residues. CDR3 region: CASSLTGIIQVYEQYF. The CDR3 DNA is TGTGCCAGCAGCTTAACGGGAATTATTCAGGTCTACGAGCAGTACTTC.

The chain carries TRBV7-9 and TRBJ2-3, with 7 bases matching TRBD2. The V and J ends lost 8 bases and 0 bases, in that order; junction bases with no gene match: 5. The CDR3 contains 14 residues. Per the germline V gene, CDR1 is SEHNR and CDR2 is FQNEAQ (reference sequence). CDR3 protein: CASVASGSTDTQYF. CDR3 coding DNA: TGTGCCAGCGTCGCTAGCGGAAGCACAGATACGCAGTATTTT.

The chain has TRBV9 and TRBJ2-1, with D hard to call. The CDR3 loop spans 15 amino acids. CDR1 SGDLS and CDR2 YYNGEE come from the germline V gene. Trimming took 4 bases from V and 0 from J, leaving 11 bases between them. The CDR3 protein is CASSPLYPSYNEQFF. The CDR3 region has the DNA TGTGCCAGCAGCCCCCTATACCCCTCCTACAATGAGCAGTTCTTC. The whole variable domain, filled in from reference TRBV9 and TRBJ2-1, reads DSGVTQTPKHLITATGQRVTLRCSPRSGDLSVYWYQQSLDQGLQFLIQYYNGEERAKGNILERFSAQQFPDLHSELNLSSLELGDSALYFCASSPLYPSYNEQFFGPGTRLTVL.

Comment on this clone: One junction end does not reproduce the germline sequence, and a read error may be involved. This chain links TRBV6-5 with TRBJ2-4, with TRBD1 matching over 7 bases. The CDR3 has 14 residues. CDR1 and CDR2 from the germline V gene are MNHEY and SVGAGI. CDR3 coding DNA: TGTGCCAGCAGCCAAACTACCGGGGACAGACCTTCGTTCTTC. This encodes CASSQTTGDRPSFF.

The rearrangement links TRBV7-9 to TRBJ2-7; D is tentatively TRBD1 or TRBD2 (7 bases each). V lost 4 bases, J lost 2 bases, and 18 bases lay in between. The length of the CDR3 is 16 residues. CDR1 and CDR2 (germline): SEHNR, FQNEAQ (reference sequence). CDR3 loop: CASSSGGGLAAYEQYF. DNA of the CDR3: TGTGCCAGCAGCTCCGGAGGGGGCCTAGCGGCCTACGAGCAGTACTTC.

V is TRBV29-1 and J is TRBJ1-1; D unclear. From germline, CDR1 is SQVTM and CDR2 ANQGSEA. CDR3 size: 13 residues. Between the trimmed V and J ends, which lost 7 bases and 1 base, there was a span of 13 bases. In DNA, the CDR3 is TGCAGCGCCCGATCGGGCAGGAACACTGAAGCTTTCTTT. Residues: CSARSGRNTEAFF.

This clone was seen more than once but under ten times. This chain connects TRBV14 to TRBJ1-4; perhaps TRBD1 as D (5 bases). CDR1 and CDR2 (germline): SGHDN, FVKESK. V was clipped by 4 bases and J by 8 bases, with 8 bases between them. The CDR3 runs to 12 residues. CDR3 bases: TGTGCCAGCAGCCCCTGGGGCGAAAAACTGTTTTTT. As protein: CASSPWGEKLFF. The variable domain in full, with the rest retrieved from reference TRBV14 and TRBJ1-4, is EAGVTQFPSHSVIEKGQTVTLRCDPISGHDNLYWYRRVMGKEIKFLLHFVKESKQDESGMPNNRFLAERTGGTYSTLKVQPAELEDSGVYFCASSPWGEKLFFGSGTQLSVL.

The rearrangement joins TRBV29-1 to TRBJ2-7; the D gene is possibly TRBD1 (6 bases). Germline-derived CDR1 and CDR2 are SQVTM and ANQGSEA. V gave up 6 bases and J gave up 3 bases, with 24 bases separating them. The CDR3 has 16 residues. The CDR3 loop is CSVNQLGRTAHYEQYF. The CDR3 DNA sequence: TGCAGCGTAAACCAGCTCGGCCGGACAGCGCACTACGAGCAGTACTTC.

The rearrangement joins TRBV5-4 to TRBJ2-5; tentative D call: TRBD1 (6 bases). Trimming took 0 bases from V and 5 from J, leaving 14 bases between them. This CDR3 spans 15 amino acids. Per the germline V gene, CDR1 is SGHNT and CDR2 is YYREEE (reference sequence). The CDR3 spells CASSLATGTVETQYF. The DNA of the CDR3 is TGTGCCAGCAGCTTGGCCACAGGGACGGTGGAGACCCAGTACTTC.

Only a few counts were recorded for this clone. The rearrangement links TRBV6-4 to TRBJ2-2; TRBD2 aligns across 7 bases. CDR1 and CDR2 (germline): MRHNA, SNTAGT. The CDR3 runs 15 residues. The V gene end was trimmed by 6 bases and the J gene end by 2 bases; junction bases not matched to a gene: 6. The CDR3 loop is CASSHTSENTGELFF. CDR3 nucleotides: TGTGCCAGCAGCCACACTAGCGAAAACACCGGGGAGCTGTTTTTT.

The sample holds a few counts of this clone. The genes are TRBV9 and TRBJ1-1, with a tentative D call TRBD1 (5 bases). The CDR3 extends over 15 amino acids. Trimming cost V 5 bases and J 0 bases, with 14 bases left between them. Germline V gene sequence: CDR1 SGDLS, CDR2 YYNGEE. In DNA form, the CDR3 reads TGTGCCAGCAGTACCGCAGGGTCCATGAACACTGAAGCTTTCTTT. Residues: CASSTAGSMNTEAFF.

The rearrangement uses TRBV4-1 and TRBJ2-3, with no clear D. The V end was cut by 0 bases, the J end by 11 bases, with 9 bases between. Germline loops: CDR1 MGHRA, CDR2 YSYEKL. The CDR3 length is 12 residues. For the CDR3, the DNA is TGCGCCAGCAGCCAAGAAGGAACGGGGCAGTATTTT. Protein: CASSQEGTGQYF.

V is TRBV6-1 and J is TRBJ1-6; no clear D gene. The V gene's germline CDR1 is MNHNS and CDR2 SASEGT. The germline V and J ends were trimmed by 2 bases and 15 bases, with 14 bases remaining between them. CDR3 length: 13 amino acids. In DNA form, the CDR3 reads TGTGCCAGCAGTGAACGCCCCCGGGAAGTCCTCCACTTT. This sequence encodes CASSERPREVLHF.

Notes on this clone: This CDR3 is also generated by other DNA sequences in the sample. The rearrangement links TRBV18 to TRBJ2-5; D remains unclear. Germline CDR1 and CDR2: KGHSH and LQKENI. The length of the CDR3 is 13 residues. Between the trimmed V and J ends, which lost 0 bases and 2 bases, there was a span of 4 bases. The CDR3 DNA follows: TGTGCCAGCTCACCACCGGGACAAGAGACCCAGTACTTC. Amino acid sequence: CASSPPGQETQYF.

The chain links TRBV30 to TRBJ1-1; D gene ambiguous. Germline CDR1 and CDR2: GTSNPN and SVGIG (reference sequence). Trimming pared 5 bases from V and 2 bases from J, leaving 9 bases between. This CDR3 region has 12 residues. The CDR3 nucleotides read TGTGCCTGGGATTGGGTAAACACTGAAGCTTTCTTT. Amino acids: CAWDWVNTEAFF.

This clone has a handful of counts. The rearrangement joins TRBV18 to TRBJ2-2; possible D gene TRBD1, 6 bases. This CDR3 has 13 amino acids. Trimming shortened V by 3 bases and J by 4 bases, and 6 bases separated the two germline ends. Germline V gives CDR1 KGHSH, CDR2 LQKENI. In nucleotides, the CDR3 is TGTGCCAGCTCACCGGGGGCCACCGGGGAGCTGTTTTTT. Protein sequence: CASSPGATGELFF.

The chain couples TRBV2 to TRBJ2-3; possibly TRBD2 for D (6 bases). This CDR3 comprises 16 residues. Trimming stripped 2 bases from V and 3 bases from J, with 15 bases between. Germline loops: CDR1 SNHLY, CDR2 FYNNEI. In nucleotides, the CDR3 is TGTGCCAGCAGTGAATCTGGAGGGGCTAGAACAGATACGCAGTATTTT. It translates to CASSESGGARTDTQYF.

Concerning this clone itself: Other DNA sequences from this sample encode an identical CDR3 as well. The chain joins TRBV29-1 to TRBJ1-5, with D possibly TRBD1 on 6 matching bases. CDR1 and CDR2 (germline): SQVTM, ANQGSEA. This CDR3 is 12 amino acids long. V was shortened by 6 bases and J by 7 bases, with 13 bases between the two germline ends. This CDR3 is CSVAQGGQPQHF. The DNA for the CDR3 is TGCAGCGTAGCACAGGGCGGGCAGCCCCAGCATTTT.

The chain links TRBV7-9 to TRBJ2-7, with 8 bases fitting TRBD1. After removal of 5 bases from V and 0 bases from J, the junction contained 9 bases not matched to a gene. CDR3 length equals 16 residues. Germline V gene sequence: CDR1 SEHNR, CDR2 FQNEAQ (reference sequence). The CDR3 spells CASSRIGQGLSYEQYF. CDR3 nucleotide sequence: TGTGCCAGCAGCCGGATTGGACAGGGCCTCTCCTACGAGCAGTACTTC. Variable domain in full (rest from reference TRBV7-9 and TRBJ2-7): DTGVSQNPRHKITKRGQNVTFRCDPISEHNRLYWYRQTLGQGPEFLTYFQNEAQLEKSRLLSDRFSAERPKGSFSTLEIQRTEQGDSAMYLCASSRIGQGLSYEQYFGPGTRLTVT.

Only a few counts were recorded for this clone. The identical CDR3 is also encoded by other nucleotide sequences in the sample. This chain uses TRBV30 with TRBJ2-3, with TRBD2 as a possible D gene (6 bases). Germline V gene lookup returns CDR1 GTSNPN and CDR2 SVGIG (reference sequence). There are 11 residues in the CDR3. The ends were cut back, 1 base at V and 9 bases at J, with 8 bases in the middle. Written as DNA, the CDR3 is TGTGCCTGGAGTGGGGGGGACACGCAGTATTTT. This encodes CAWSGGDTQYF. Full variable domain (outside the CDR3, taken from reference TRBV30 and TRBJ2-3): SQTIHQWPATLVQPVGSPLSLECTVEGTSNPNLYWYRQAAGRGLQLLFYSVGIGQISSEVPQNLSASRPQDRQFILSSKKLLLSDSGFYLCAWSGGDTQYFGPGTRLTVL.

V is TRBV9 and J is TRBJ2-3; the match to TRBD2 covers 10 bases. After removal of 2 bases from V and 2 bases from J, the junction contained 5 bases not matched to a gene. The length of the CDR3 is 16 residues. Germline V gene lookup returns CDR1 SGDLS and CDR2 YYNGEE. CDR3 in DNA: TGTGCCAGCAGCGTCGCAGCGGGGGGGGTCACAGATACGCAGTATTTT. This translates into CASSVAAGGVTDTQYF.

This clone was found a few times. DNA for the CDR3: TGTGCCAGCAGCGCCGGCCCCGCTGGGACAGCGCAGTTCTTC. Its translation is CASSAGPAGTAQFF. This chain links TRBV9 with TRBJ2-1, with TRBD1 matching over 7 bases. V was pared by 3 bases and J by 12 bases, with 12 bases of the junction left unmatched. CDR3 length: 14 amino acids. CDR1 and CDR2 from the germline V gene are SGDLS and YYNGEE.

In this sample, this clone turned up a few times. The chain joins TRBV6-1 to TRBJ2-5, with 10 nucleotides matching TRBD2. The V gene end was trimmed by 8 bases and the J gene end by 5 bases; junction bases not matched to a gene: 8. The CDR3 totals 14 residues. Germline loops: CDR1 MNHNS, CDR2 SASEGT. The CDR3 nucleotides read TGTGCCAGCGAGGAGCGGGGGGGACAGGAGACCCAGTACTTC. Translation: CASEERGGQETQYF.

The rearrangement uses TRBV6-6 and TRBJ2-3; 7 bases fit TRBD1. The CDR3 extends over 13 amino acids. CDR1 is MNHNY and CDR2 is SVGAGI in the germline V gene (reference sequence). V was pared by 6 bases and J by 4 bases, with 4 bases of the junction left unmatched. CDR3 sequence (DNA): TGTGCCAGCAGAGCCACAGGGGCAGATACGCAGTATTTT. It codes for CASRATGADTQYF.

The chain uses TRBV27 and TRBJ1-6, with 10 bases identical to TRBD1. Germline V gives CDR1 MNHEY, CDR2 SMNVEV (reference sequence). CDR3 length: 15 residues. The V gene end was trimmed by 2 bases and the J gene end by 7 bases; junction bases not matched to a gene: 2. This chain's CDR3 is CASSLGTGVNSPLHF. In nucleotides, the CDR3 is TGTGCCAGCAGTTTAGGGACAGGGGTCAATTCACCCCTCCACTTT.